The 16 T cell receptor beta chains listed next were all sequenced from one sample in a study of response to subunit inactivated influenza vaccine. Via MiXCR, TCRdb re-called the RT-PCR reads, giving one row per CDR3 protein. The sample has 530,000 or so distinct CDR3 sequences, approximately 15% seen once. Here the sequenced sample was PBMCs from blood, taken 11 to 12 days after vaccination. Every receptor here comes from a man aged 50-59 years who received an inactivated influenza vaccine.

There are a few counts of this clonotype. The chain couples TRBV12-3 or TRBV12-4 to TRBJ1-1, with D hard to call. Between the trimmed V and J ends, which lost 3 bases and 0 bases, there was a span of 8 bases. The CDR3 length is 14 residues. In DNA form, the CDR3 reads TGTGCCAGCAGTTTTAAGCCTTTGAACACTGAAGCTTTCTTT. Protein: CASSFKPLNTEAFF.

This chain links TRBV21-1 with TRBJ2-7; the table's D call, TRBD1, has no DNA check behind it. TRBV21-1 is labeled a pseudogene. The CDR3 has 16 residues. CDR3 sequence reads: CASSKGGTGGVYEQYF. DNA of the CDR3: TGTGCCAGCAGCAAAGGGGGGACAGGGGGTGTCTACGAGCAGTACTTC.

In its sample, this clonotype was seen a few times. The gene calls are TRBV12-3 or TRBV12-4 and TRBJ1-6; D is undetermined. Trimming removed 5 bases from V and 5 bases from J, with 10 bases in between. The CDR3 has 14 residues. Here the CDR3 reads CASSPRVDNSPLHF. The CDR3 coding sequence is TGTGCCAGCAGTCCTCGAGTTGATAATTCACCCCTCCACTTT.

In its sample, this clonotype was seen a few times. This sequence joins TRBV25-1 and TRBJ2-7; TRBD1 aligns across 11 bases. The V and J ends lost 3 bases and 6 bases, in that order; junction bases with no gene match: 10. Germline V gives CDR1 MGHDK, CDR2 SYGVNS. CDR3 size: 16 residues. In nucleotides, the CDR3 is TGTGCCAGCAGTGACCCTCGGACAGGGGGCGCGGGCGAGCAGTACTTC. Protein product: CASSDPRTGGAGEQYF.

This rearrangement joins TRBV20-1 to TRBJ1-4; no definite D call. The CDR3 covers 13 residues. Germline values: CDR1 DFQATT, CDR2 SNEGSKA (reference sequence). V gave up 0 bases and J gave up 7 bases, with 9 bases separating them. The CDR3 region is CSARESNGEKLFF. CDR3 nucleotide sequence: TGCAGTGCTAGAGAGTCGAACGGTGAAAAACTGTTTTTT.

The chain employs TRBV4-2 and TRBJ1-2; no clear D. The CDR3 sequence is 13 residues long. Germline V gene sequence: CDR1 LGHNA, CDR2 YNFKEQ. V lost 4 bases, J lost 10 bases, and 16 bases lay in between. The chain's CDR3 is CASSPRGRSVYTF. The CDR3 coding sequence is TGTGCCAGCAGCCCGCGTGGGAGGTCTGTCTACACCTTC.

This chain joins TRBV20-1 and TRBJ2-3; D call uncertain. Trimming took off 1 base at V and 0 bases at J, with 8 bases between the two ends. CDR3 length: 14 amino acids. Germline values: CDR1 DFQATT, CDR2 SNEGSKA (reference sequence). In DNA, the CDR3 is TGCAGTGCTAGAGTCCCCGAGAGCACAGATACGCAGTATTTT. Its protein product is CSARVPESTDTQYF.

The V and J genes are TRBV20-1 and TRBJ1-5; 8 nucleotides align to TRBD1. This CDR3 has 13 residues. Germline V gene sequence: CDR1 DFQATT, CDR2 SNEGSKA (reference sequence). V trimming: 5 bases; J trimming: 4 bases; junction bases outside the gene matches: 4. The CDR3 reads CSAADRGNQPQHF. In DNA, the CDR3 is TGCAGTGCTGCCGACAGGGGTAATCAGCCCCAGCATTTT.

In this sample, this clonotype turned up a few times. CDR3 in DNA: TGCGCCAGCAGCCAAGATAGGGCAGGGGCCTCCTACGAGCAGTACTTC. Encoded protein: CASSQDRAGASYEQYF. V and J are TRBV4-3 and TRBJ2-7; possible D gene TRBD1, 6 bases. CDR1 and CDR2 from the germline V gene are LGHNA and YSLEER. CDR3 length equals 16 residues. V lost 0 bases, J lost 0 bases, and 12 bases lay in between.

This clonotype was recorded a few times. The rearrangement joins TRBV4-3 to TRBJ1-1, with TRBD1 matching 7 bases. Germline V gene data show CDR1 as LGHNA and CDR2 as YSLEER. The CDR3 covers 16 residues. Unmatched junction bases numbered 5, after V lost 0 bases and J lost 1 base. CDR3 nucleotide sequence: TGCGCCAGCAGCCAAGACCCGACAGGGAGGAACACTGAAGCTTTCTTT. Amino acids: CASSQDPTGRNTEAFF.

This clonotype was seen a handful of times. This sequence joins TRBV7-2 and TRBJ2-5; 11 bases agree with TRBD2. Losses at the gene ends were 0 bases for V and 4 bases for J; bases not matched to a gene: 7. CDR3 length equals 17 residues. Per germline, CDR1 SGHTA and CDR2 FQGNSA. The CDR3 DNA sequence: TGTGCCAGCAGCTTAGCGGGGATAGCGGGAGGGGGAGAGACCCAGTACTTC. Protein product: CASSLAGIAGGGETQYF.

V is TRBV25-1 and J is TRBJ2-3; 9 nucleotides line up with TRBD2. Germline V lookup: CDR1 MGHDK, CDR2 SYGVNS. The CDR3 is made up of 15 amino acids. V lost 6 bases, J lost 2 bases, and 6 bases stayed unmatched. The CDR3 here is CASRLSGGLTDTQYF. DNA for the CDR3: TGTGCCAGCAGATTGAGCGGGGGGCTCACAGATACGCAGTATTTT.

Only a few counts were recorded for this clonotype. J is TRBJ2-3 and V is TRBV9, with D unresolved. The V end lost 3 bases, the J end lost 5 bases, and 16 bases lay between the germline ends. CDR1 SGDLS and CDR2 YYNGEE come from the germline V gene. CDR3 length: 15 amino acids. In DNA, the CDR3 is TGTGCCAGCAGCGCGCAGGCCCAGCAAAAAGATACGCAGTATTTT. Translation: CASSAQAQQKDTQYF.

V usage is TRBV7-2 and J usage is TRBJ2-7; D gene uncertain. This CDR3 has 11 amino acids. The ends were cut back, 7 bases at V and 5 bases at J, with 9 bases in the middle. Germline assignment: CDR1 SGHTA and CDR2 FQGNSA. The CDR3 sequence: CASKILDEQYF. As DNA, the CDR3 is TGTGCCAGCAAAATTCTGGACGAGCAGTACTTC.

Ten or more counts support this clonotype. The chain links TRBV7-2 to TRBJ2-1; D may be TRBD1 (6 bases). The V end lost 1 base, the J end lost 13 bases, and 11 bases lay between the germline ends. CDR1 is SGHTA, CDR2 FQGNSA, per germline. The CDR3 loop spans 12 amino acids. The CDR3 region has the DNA TGTGCCAGCAGCTTAGACACCGGGACACAGTTCTTC. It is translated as CASSLDTGTQFF.

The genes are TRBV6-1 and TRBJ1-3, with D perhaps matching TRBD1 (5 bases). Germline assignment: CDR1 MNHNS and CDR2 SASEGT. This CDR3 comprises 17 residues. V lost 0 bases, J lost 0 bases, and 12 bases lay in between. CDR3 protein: CASSEALGPTSGNTIYF. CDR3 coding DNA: TGTGCCAGCAGTGAAGCTTTGGGGCCCACCTCTGGAAACACCATATATTTT.